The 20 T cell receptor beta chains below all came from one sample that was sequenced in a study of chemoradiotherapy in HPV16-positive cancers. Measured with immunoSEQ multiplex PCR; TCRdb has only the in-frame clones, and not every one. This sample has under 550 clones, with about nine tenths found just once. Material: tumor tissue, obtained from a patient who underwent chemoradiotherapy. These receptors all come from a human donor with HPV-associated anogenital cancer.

The CDR3 spells CASSTRDKFNYGYTF. For the CDR3, the DNA is TGTGCCAGCAGCACCCGGGACAAATTTAACTATGGCTACACCTTC. The rearrangement joins TRBV5-6 to TRBJ1-2; a possible D gene is TRBD1 (6 bases). The CDR3 spans 15 residues. Between the trimmed V and J ends, which lost 4 bases and 1 base, there was a span of 14 bases. CDR1 is SGHDT and CDR2 is YYEEEE in the germline V gene.

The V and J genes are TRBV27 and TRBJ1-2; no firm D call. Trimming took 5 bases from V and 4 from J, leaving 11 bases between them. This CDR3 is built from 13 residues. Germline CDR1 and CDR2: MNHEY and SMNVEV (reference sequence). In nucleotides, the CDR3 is TGTGCCAGCAGTCTTTGGGGTAGCTATGGCTACACCTTC. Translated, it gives CASSLWGSYGYTF.

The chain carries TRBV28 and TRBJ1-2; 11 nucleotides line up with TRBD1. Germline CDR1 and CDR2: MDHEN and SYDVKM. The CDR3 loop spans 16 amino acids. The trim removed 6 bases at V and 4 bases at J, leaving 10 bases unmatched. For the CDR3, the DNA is TGTGCCAGCAGCCCAAAAGGGACAGGGGGACGCTATGGCTACACCTTC. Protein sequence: CASSPKGTGGRYGYTF.

CDR3: CASSPWTSGSADTQYF. CDR3 DNA: TGCGCCAGCAGCCCTTGGACTAGCGGGAGTGCAGATACGCAGTATTTT. The chain carries TRBV5-1 and TRBJ2-3; TRBD2 matches 13 bases. Germline V gene lookup returns CDR1 SGHRS and CDR2 YFSETQ. J gave up 4 bases and V 4 bases, and 6 bases lay outside the gene matches. CDR3 length: 16 amino acids.

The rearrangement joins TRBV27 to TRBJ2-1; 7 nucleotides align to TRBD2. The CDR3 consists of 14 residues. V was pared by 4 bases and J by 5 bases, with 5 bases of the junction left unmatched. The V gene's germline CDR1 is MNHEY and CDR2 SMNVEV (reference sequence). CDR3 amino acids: CASSWGGVDNEQFF. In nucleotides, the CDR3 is TGTGCCAGCAGTTGGGGGGGAGTGGACAATGAGCAGTTCTTC.

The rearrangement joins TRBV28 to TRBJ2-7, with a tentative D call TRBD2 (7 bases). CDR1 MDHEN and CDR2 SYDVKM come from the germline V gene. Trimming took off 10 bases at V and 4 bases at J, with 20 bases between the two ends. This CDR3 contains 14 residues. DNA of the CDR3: TGTGCCATCACCCTGGGGGGGGCATCATACGAGCAGTACTTC. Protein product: CAITLGGASYEQYF.

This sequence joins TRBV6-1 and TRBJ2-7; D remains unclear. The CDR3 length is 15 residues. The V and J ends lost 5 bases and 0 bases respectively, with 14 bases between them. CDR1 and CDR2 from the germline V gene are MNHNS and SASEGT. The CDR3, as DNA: TGTGCCAGCAGTTTAGGTCCCCCGAGCTCCTACGAGCAGTACTTC. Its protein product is CASSLGPPSSYEQYF.

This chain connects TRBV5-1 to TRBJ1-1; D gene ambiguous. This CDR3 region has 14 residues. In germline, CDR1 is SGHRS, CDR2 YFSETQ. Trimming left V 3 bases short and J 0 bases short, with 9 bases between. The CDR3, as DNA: TGCGCCAGCAGCTACGGACTCGTGAACACTGAAGCTTTCTTT. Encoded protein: CASSYGLVNTEAFF.

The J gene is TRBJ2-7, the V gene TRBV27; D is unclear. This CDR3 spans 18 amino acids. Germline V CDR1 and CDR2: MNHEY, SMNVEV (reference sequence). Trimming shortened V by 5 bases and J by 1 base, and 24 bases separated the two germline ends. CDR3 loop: CASSLMGPGLELSYEQYF. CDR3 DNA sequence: TGTGCCAGCAGTCTTATGGGTCCCGGCCTAGAATTATCCTACGAGCAGTACTTC.

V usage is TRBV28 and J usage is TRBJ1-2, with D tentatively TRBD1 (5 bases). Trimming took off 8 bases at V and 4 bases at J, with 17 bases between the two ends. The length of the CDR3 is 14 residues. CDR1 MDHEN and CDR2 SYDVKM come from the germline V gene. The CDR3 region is CASSRGVWSYGYTF. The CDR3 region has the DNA TGTGCCAGCTCCCGAGGGGTTTGGAGCTATGGCTACACCTTC.

CDR3 in DNA: TGTGCCAGCAGCCTAGGGAGGGGTGAGCAGTTCTTC. Its protein is CASSLGRGEQFF. The chain joins TRBV5-6 to TRBJ2-1; 7 bases fit TRBD2. The length of the CDR3 is 12 residues. Germline assignment: CDR1 SGHDT and CDR2 YYEEEE. Trimming at V came to 4 bases and at J to 9 bases, leaving 4 bases not matched to a gene.

In DNA form, the CDR3 reads TGTGCCTGTGCGGCAGGGGGCACTGAAGCTTTCTTT. This gives the protein CACAAGGTEAFF. The chain uses TRBV30 and TRBJ1-1; 7 nucleotides match TRBD1. V lost 6 bases to trimming and J lost 4 bases; unmatched junction nucleotides: 5. Germline V gives CDR1 GTSNPN, CDR2 SVGIG (reference sequence). The CDR3 consists of 12 residues. The full variable domain, completed using reference TRBV30 and TRBJ1-1, is SQTIHQWPATLVQPVGSPLSLECTVEGTSNPNLYWYRQAAGRGLQLLFYSVGIGQISSEVPQNLSASRPQDRQFILSSKKLLLSDSGFYLCACAAGGTEAFFGQGTRLTVV.

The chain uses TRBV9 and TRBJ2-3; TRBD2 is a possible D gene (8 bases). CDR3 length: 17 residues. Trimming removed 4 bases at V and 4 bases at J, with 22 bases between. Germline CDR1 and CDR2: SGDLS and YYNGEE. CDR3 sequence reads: CASSPGRGLWMPDTQYF. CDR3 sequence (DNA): TGTGCCAGCAGCCCCGGGAGGGGGCTATGGATGCCAGATACGCAGTATTTT.

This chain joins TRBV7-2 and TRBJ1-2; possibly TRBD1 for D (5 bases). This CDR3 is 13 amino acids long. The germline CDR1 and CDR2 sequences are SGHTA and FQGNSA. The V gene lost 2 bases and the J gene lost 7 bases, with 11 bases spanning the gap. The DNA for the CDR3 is TGTGCCAGCAGCTTAACAGGTTTCCGTGGCTACACCTTC. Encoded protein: CASSLTGFRGYTF.

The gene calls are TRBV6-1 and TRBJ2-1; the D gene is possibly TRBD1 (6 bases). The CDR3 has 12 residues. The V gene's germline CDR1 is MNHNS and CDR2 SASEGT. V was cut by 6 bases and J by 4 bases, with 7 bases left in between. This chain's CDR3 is CASRGQYNEQFF. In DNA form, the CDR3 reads TGTGCCAGCAGAGGACAGTACAATGAGCAGTTCTTC.

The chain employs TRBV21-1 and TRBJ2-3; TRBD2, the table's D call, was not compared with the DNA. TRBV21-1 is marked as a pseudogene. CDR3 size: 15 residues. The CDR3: CASSKRAGVEDTQYF. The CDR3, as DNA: TGTGCCAGCAGCAAACGAGCGGGAGTCGAGGATACGCAGTATTTT.

The CDR3 sequence: CASSYVATGGDYGYTF. The CDR3 nucleotides are TGTGCCAGCAGTTACGTAGCTACAGGGGGAGACTATGGCTACACCTTC. V and J are TRBV6-5 and TRBJ1-2; 8 nucleotides match TRBD1. Trimming at V came to 2 bases and at J to 3 bases, leaving 8 bases not matched to a gene. The CDR3 covers 16 residues. Germline V gives CDR1 MNHEY, CDR2 SVGAGI.

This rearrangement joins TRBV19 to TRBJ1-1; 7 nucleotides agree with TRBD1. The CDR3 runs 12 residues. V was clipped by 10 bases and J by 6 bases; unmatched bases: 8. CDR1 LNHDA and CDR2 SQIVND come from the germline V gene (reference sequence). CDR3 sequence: CATEGARPEAFF. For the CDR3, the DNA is TGTGCCACCGAGGGGGCGCGACCTGAAGCTTTCTTT.

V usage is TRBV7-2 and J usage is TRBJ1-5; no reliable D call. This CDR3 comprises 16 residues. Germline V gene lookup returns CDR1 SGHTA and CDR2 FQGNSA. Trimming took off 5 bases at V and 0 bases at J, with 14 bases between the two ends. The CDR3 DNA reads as TGTGCCAGCAGCCTTACAGACTTTTCTAGCAATCAGCCCCAGCATTTT. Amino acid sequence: CASSLTDFSSNQPQHF.

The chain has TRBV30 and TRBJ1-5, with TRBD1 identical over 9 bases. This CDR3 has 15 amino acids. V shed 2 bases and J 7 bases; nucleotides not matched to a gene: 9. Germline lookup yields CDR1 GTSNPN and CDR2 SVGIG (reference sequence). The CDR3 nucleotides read TGTGCCTGGAGTTCAGGGACAGGGACTAGGCAGCCCCAGCATTTT. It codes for CAWSSGTGTRQPQHF.